Listed here are 26 T cell receptor beta chains from one sample, sequenced in a study of OX40 agonist ivuxolimab in advanced cancers. Profiled with immunoSEQ multiplex PCR; TCRdb holds only in-frame clones, not every one. This table has 25,000 to 30,000 clones, approximately 78% appearing once. Sequences were derived from CD4+ or CD8+ T cells sorted from blood, sampled in a trial of the OX40 agonist ivuxolimab. These receptors were taken from an adult with an advanced solid tumor such as melanoma, head and neck, liver or kidney cancer.

V is TRBV4-1 and J is TRBJ2-7, with D uncertain. The CDR3 is 14 amino acids. Per the germline V gene, CDR1 is MGHRA and CDR2 is YSYEKL. V lost 4 bases, J lost 1 base, and 11 bases lay in between. The CDR3 coding sequence is TGCGCCAGCAGCCCCCTAGGCGATTCCTACGAGCAGTACTTC. It encodes CASSPLGDSYEQYF.

Only a few counts were recorded for this clone. This specimen includes other DNA sequences encoding the same CDR3. The V call is TRBV11-1, the J call TRBJ2-1; D may be TRBD2 (6 bases). V dropped 5 bases and J dropped 4 bases, with 12 bases sitting between them. Germline V lookup: CDR1 SGHAT, CDR2 FQDESV (reference sequence). This CDR3 is built from 14 residues. The chain's CDR3 is CASSPRGNYNEQFF. The CDR3 region has the DNA TGTGCCAGCAGCCCCCGCGGGAATTACAATGAGCAGTTCTTC.

The chain uses TRBV4-2 and TRBJ2-3; 7 bases agree with TRBD2. This CDR3 is 15 amino acids long. The ends lost 4 bases at V and 2 bases at J; junction bases unmatched: 6. Germline CDR1 is LGHNA and CDR2 is YNFKEQ. In DNA form, the CDR3 reads TGTGCCAGCAGCCCCAGCGGGGAGGCCACAGATACGCAGTATTTT. This sequence encodes CASSPSGEATDTQYF.

The rearrangement joins TRBV7-9 to TRBJ2-5; a possible D gene is TRBD2 (6 bases). The CDR3 totals 13 residues. CDR1 and CDR2 from the germline V gene are SEHNR and FQNEAQ (reference sequence). V was cut by 8 bases and J by 5 bases, with 15 bases left in between. The CDR3 loop reads CASGPAGRETQYF. CDR3 sequence (DNA): TGTGCCAGCGGCCCGGCAGGGAGGGAGACCCAGTACTTC. Full variable domain (rest looked up from reference TRBV7-9 and TRBJ2-5): DTGVSQNPRHKITKRGQNVTFRCDPISEHNRLYWYRQTLGQGPEFLTYFQNEAQLEKSRLLSDRFSAERPKGSFSTLEIQRTEQGDSAMYLCASGPAGRETQYFGPGTRLLVL.

CDR3 protein: CASSTPGHNYGYTF. The DNA of the CDR3 is TGTGCCAGCAGTACACCGGGACACAACTATGGCTACACCTTC. This chain joins TRBV6-5 and TRBJ1-2; possibly TRBD1 for D (6 bases). Deletions cut 5 bases from V and 2 bases from J, with 12 bases between. The CDR3 extends over 14 amino acids. Germline V gene sequence: CDR1 MNHEY, CDR2 SVGAGI.

The V and J genes are TRBV7-9 and TRBJ2-1; 9 bases match TRBD2. The V and J ends lost 3 bases and 7 bases, in that order; junction bases with no gene match: 13. There are 17 residues in the CDR3. The germline V gene encodes CDR1 SEHNR and CDR2 FQNEAQ (reference sequence). The CDR3 region is CASSFILGASGMNEQFF. As DNA, the CDR3 is TGTGCCAGCAGCTTTATCCTAGGGGCTAGCGGGATGAATGAGCAGTTCTTC.

This clone was recorded a few times. This chain connects TRBV5-6 to TRBJ1-1, with D possibly TRBD1 on 6 matching bases. Germline loops: CDR1 SGHDT, CDR2 YYEEEE. The V and J ends lost 0 bases and 0 bases respectively, with 9 bases between them. The CDR3 totals 15 residues. The CDR3 is CASSLGGAMNTEAFF. In nucleotides, the CDR3 is TGTGCCAGCAGCTTGGGGGGGGCCATGAACACTGAAGCTTTCTTT.

This clone was seen only a few times. The V and J genes are TRBV11-2 and TRBJ2-5; no definite D call. This CDR3 has 12 amino acids. Germline lookup yields CDR1 SGHAT and CDR2 FQNNGV. Trimming removed 0 bases from V and 2 bases from J, with 1 base in between. Written as DNA, the CDR3 is TGTGCCAGCAGCTTAGATCAAGAGACCCAGTACTTC. Residues: CASSLDQETQYF.

The chain recombines TRBV7-3 with TRBJ2-1, with D unclear. Germline V CDR1 and CDR2: SGHTA, FQGTGA. The length of the CDR3 is 12 residues. The V gene lost 3 bases and the J gene lost 6 bases, with 6 bases spanning the gap. The chain's CDR3 is CASSLTGNEQFF. In DNA form, the CDR3 reads TGTGCCAGCAGCTTGACTGGCAATGAGCAGTTCTTC.

The J gene is TRBJ1-1, the V gene TRBV5-6; D might be TRBD1 (6 bases). This CDR3 has 14 amino acids. The V gene lost 3 bases and the J gene lost 1 base, with 10 bases spanning the gap. The V gene's germline CDR1 is SGHDT and CDR2 YYEEEE. The CDR3 here is CASSSTGRNTEAFF. For the CDR3, the DNA is TGTGCCAGCAGCTCGACAGGCCGGAACACTGAAGCTTTCTTT.

The V call is TRBV28, the J call TRBJ2-1; 11 positions agree with TRBD2. CDR3 length equals 19 residues. V dropped 4 bases and J dropped 0; count of bases not matched to a gene: 11. Germline V gene lookup returns CDR1 MDHEN and CDR2 SYDVKM. The chain's CDR3 is CASSSLGTSGGGSYNEQFF. The CDR3 DNA reads as TGTGCCAGCAGTTCGCTTGGGACTAGCGGAGGGGGCTCCTACAATGAGCAGTTCTTC.

The rearrangement uses TRBV4-1 and TRBJ2-5, with a tentative D call TRBD2 (5 bases). Deletions cut 0 bases from V and 5 bases from J, with 16 bases between. The CDR3 is made up of 16 amino acids. Germline CDR1 MGHRA, CDR2 YSYEKL. CDR3 sequence (DNA): TGCGCCAGCAGCCAAGAGACGGACTTCCCTGGGGAGACCCAGTACTTC. Encoded protein: CASSQETDFPGETQYF.

The chain recombines TRBV7-8 with TRBJ2-5; 12 nucleotides align to TRBD1. The germline CDR1 and CDR2 sequences are SGHVS and FQNEAQ. J was trimmed by 4 bases and V by 3 bases; bases with no gene match: 6. The length of the CDR3 is 16 residues. The CDR3: CASSFGTGGGRETQYF. The CDR3 bases are TGTGCCAGCAGCTTTGGGACAGGGGGCGGGAGAGAGACCCAGTACTTC. The variable domain in full, completed from reference TRBV7-8 and TRBJ2-5, reads GAGVSQSPRYKVAKRGQDVALRCDPISGHVSLFWYQQALGQGPEFLTYFQNEAQLDKSGLPSDRFFAERPEGSVSTLKIQRTQQEDSAVYLCASSFGTGGGRETQYFGPGTRLLVL.

This sequence joins TRBV6-1 and TRBJ2-7; D remains ambiguous. Germline V gene lookup returns CDR1 MNHNS and CDR2 SASEGT. CDR3 size: 14 residues. V was trimmed by 2 bases and J by 2 bases, leaving 10 bases between them. This chain's CDR3 is CASSELSYPYEQYF. The CDR3 DNA reads as TGTGCCAGCAGTGAATTGAGTTACCCCTACGAGCAGTACTTC.

The genes are TRBV25-1 and TRBJ2-7; TRBD2 is a possible D gene (7 bases). The ends were cut back, 8 bases at V and 3 bases at J, with 23 bases in the middle. CDR3 size: 16 residues. The germline gives CDR1 MGHDK, CDR2 SYGVNS. CDR3 sequence reads: CASPQGVEGGNYEQYF. The DNA of the CDR3 is TGTGCCAGCCCACAGGGAGTGGAGGGGGGGAACTACGAGCAGTACTTC.

The genes are TRBV4-3 and TRBJ2-7; D gene uncertain. The germline V gene has CDR1 LGHNA and CDR2 YSLEER. The CDR3 sequence is 13 residues long. The germline V and J ends were trimmed by 0 bases and 4 bases, with 7 bases remaining between them. As DNA, the CDR3 is TGCGCCAGCAGCCAAGAGAGAGCTTACGAGCAGTACTTC. This sequence encodes CASSQERAYEQYF.

The chain is built from TRBV4-1 and TRBJ2-7; TRBD2 matches at 11 bases. Germline-derived CDR1 and CDR2 are MGHRA and YSYEKL. This CDR3 has 15 amino acids. Germline trimming cut 1 base from V and 6 bases from J; bases unmatched to any gene: 5. The CDR3: CASSQVAGGPAEQYF. In nucleotides, the CDR3 is TGCGCCAGCAGCCAAGTAGCGGGGGGGCCTGCCGAGCAGTACTTC.

This clone was seen only once. The chain links TRBV7-9 to TRBJ2-1; 8 nucleotides agree with TRBD1. The ends lost 5 bases at V and 1 base at J; junction bases unmatched: 13. CDR3 length equals 18 residues. Germline V lookup: CDR1 SEHNR, CDR2 FQNEAQ (reference sequence). The CDR3 DNA reads as TGTGCCAGCAGCACCCGAACCGGCAGGGGGCAATCCTACAATGAGCAGTTCTTC. It specifies CASSTRTGRGQSYNEQFF. The full variable domain, in which reference TRBV7-9 and TRBJ2-1 provide the parts outside the CDR3, is DTGVSQNPRHKITKRGQNVTFRCDPISEHNRLYWYRQTLGQGPEFLTYFQNEAQLEKSRLLSDRFSAERPKGSFSTLEIQRTEQGDSAMYLCASSTRTGRGQSYNEQFFGPGTRLTVL.

This CDR3 is CASRPPDDRVVDTGELFF. In DNA form, the CDR3 reads TGTGCCAGCAGGCCCCCGGACGACAGGGTCGTCGACACCGGGGAGCTGTTTTTT. The chain recombines TRBV28 with TRBJ2-2; 7 bases align to TRBD1. After removal of 6 bases from V and 3 bases from J, the junction contained 16 bases not matched to a gene. CDR3 length equals 18 residues. Germline V gene sequence: CDR1 MDHEN, CDR2 SYDVKM.

The genes are TRBV12-2 and TRBJ2-3; the table's TRBD2 call for D was not verified on the DNA. TRBV12-2 is an annotated pseudogene. The CDR3 loop spans 17 amino acids. This chain's CDR3 is CASRLEGTSDSTDTQYF. CDR3 bases: TGTGCAAGTCGATTGGAAGGGACTAGCGATAGCACAGATACGCAGTATTTT.

This CDR3 reads CASSESSFTEAFF. CDR3 in DNA: TGTGCCAGCAGCGAATCAAGTTTTACTGAAGCTTTCTTT. The chain combines TRBV9 with TRBJ1-1; D unclear. CDR1 and CDR2 from the germline V gene are SGDLS and YYNGEE. Trimming cost V 3 bases and J 5 bases, with 11 bases left between them. This CDR3 spans 13 amino acids. The whole variable domain, filled in from reference TRBV9 and TRBJ1-1, reads DSGVTQTPKHLITATGQRVTLRCSPRSGDLSVYWYQQSLDQGLQFLIQYYNGEERAKGNILERFSAQQFPDLHSELNLSSLELGDSALYFCASSESSFTEAFFGQGTRLTVV.

The rearrangement joins TRBV4-1 to TRBJ1-3, with 7 bases fitting TRBD1. Per the germline V gene, CDR1 is MGHRA and CDR2 is YSYEKL. The V and J ends lost 1 base and 3 bases, in that order; junction bases with no gene match: 18. This CDR3 is 20 amino acids long. The CDR3 spells CASSQGFIGSGRDSGNTIYF. The CDR3 nucleotides read TGCGCCAGCAGCCAAGGGTTTATCGGGAGCGGCCGGGACAGTGGAAACACCATATATTTT.

By frequency in the sample, this clone is medium-sized (0.01 to 0.1%). The DNA for the CDR3 is TGTGCCAGTAGCGTCGGACTAGCCGACTACAATGAGCAGTTCTTC. It encodes CASSVGLADYNEQFF. This rearrangement joins TRBV19 to TRBJ2-1; 8 bases are shared with TRBD2. Per germline, CDR1 LNHDA and CDR2 SQIVND (reference sequence). V gave up 6 bases and J gave up 3 bases; unmatched junction bases: 7. The CDR3 has 15 amino acids.

V gene TRBV10-3 combines with J gene TRBJ2-3; 10 bases match TRBD1. Germline loops: CDR1 ENHRY, CDR2 SYGVKD. The CDR3 spans 15 residues. V lost 3 bases, J lost 6 bases, and 6 bases stayed unmatched. CDR3 protein: CAISDGGQGKDTQYF. The CDR3 coding sequence is TGTGCCATCAGTGATGGGGGACAGGGGAAGGATACGCAGTATTTT.

The J gene is TRBJ2-5, the V gene TRBV7-9; 16 bases line up with TRBD2. The CDR3 is made up of 15 amino acids. V lost 10 bases, J lost 2 bases, and 4 bases stayed unmatched. CDR1 and CDR2 from the germline V gene are SEHNR and FQNEAQ (reference sequence). Here the CDR3 DNA reads TGTGCCACCCCGGGACTAGCGGGGGGGCAAGAGACCCAGTACTTC. Translated, it gives CATPGLAGGQETQYF.

The CDR3 spells CASSGRLAGPFEWYF. The CDR3 region has the DNA TGTGCCAGCAGCGGACGCCTAGCGGGCCCCTTTGAGTGGTATTTT. This chain joins TRBV27 and TRBJ2-3, with 8 bases aligning to TRBD2. Germline CDR1 MNHEY, CDR2 SMNVEV (reference sequence). This CDR3 has 15 residues. The J segment lost 14 bases and the V segment lost 6 bases, leaving 19 bases of the junction unmatched.